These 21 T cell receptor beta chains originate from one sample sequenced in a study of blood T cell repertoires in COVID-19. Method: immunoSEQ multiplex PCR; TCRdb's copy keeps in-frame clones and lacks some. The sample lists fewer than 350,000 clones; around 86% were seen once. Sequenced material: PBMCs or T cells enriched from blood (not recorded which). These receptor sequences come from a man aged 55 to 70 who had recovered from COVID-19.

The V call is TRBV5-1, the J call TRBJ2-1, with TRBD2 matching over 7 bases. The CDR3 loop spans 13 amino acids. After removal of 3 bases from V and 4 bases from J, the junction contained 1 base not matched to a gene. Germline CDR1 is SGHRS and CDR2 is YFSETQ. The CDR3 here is CASSWGGYNEQFF. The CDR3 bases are TGCGCCAGCAGCTGGGGGGGTTACAATGAGCAGTTCTTC. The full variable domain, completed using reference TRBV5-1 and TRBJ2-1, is KAGVTQTPRYLIKTRGQQVTLSCSPISGHRSVSWYQQTPGQGLQFLFEYFSETQRNKGNFPGRFSGRQFSNSRSEMNVSTLELGDSALYLCASSWGGYNEQFFGPGTRLTVL.

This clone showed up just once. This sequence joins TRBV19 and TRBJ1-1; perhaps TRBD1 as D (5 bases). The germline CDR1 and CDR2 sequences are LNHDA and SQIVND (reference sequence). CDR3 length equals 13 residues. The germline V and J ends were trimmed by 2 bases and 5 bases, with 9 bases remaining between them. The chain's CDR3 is CASSIWGETEAFF. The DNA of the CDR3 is TGTGCCAGTAGTATATGGGGGGAGACTGAAGCTTTCTTT.

CDR3 amino acids: CSVRLVYEQYF. The DNA for the CDR3 is TGCAGTGTCAGACTCGTCTACGAGCAGTACTTC. The chain joins TRBV20-1 to TRBJ2-7; D call uncertain. The CDR3 loop spans 11 amino acids. With 7 bases removed from V and 3 bases from J, the gap between germline ends came to 10 bases. Germline lookup yields CDR1 DFQATT and CDR2 SNEGSKA (reference sequence).

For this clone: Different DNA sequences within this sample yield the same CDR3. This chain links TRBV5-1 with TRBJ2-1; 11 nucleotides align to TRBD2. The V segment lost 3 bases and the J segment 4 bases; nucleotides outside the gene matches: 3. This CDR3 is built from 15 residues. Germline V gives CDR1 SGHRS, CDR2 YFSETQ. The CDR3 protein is CASSSGTSGYNEQFF. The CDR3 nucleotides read TGCGCCAGCAGCTCCGGGACTAGCGGATACAATGAGCAGTTCTTC.

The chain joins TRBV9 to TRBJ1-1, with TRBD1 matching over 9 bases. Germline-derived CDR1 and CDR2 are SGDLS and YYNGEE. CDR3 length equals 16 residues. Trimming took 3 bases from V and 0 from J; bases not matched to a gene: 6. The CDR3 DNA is TGTGCCAGCAGCGCCGGACAGGGGTGGATGAACACTGAAGCTTTCTTT. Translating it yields CASSAGQGWMNTEAFF.

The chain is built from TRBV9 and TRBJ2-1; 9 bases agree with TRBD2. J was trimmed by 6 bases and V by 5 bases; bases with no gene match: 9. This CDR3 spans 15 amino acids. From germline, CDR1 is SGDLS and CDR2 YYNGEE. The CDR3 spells CASSPREGLGNEQFF. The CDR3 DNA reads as TGTGCCAGCAGTCCGCGGGAGGGCCTCGGCAATGAGCAGTTCTTC.

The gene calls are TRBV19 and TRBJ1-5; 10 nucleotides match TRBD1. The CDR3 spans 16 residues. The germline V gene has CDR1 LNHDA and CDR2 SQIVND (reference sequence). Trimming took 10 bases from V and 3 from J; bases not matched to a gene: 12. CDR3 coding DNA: TGTGCCACGCGAAAGGGGGACAGGGGTACCAATCAGCCCCAGCATTTT. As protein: CATRKGDRGTNQPQHF.

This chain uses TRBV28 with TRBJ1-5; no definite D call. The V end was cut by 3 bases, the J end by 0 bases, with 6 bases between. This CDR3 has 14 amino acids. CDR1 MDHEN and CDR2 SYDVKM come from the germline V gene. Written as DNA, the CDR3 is TGTGCCAGCAGTTTCGGGTATAGCAATCAGCCCCAGCATTTT. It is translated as CASSFGYSNQPQHF.

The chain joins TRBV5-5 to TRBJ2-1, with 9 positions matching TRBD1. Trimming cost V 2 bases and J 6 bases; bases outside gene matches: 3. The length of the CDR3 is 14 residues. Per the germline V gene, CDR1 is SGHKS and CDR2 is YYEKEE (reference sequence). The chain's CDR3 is CASSFLQGANEQFF. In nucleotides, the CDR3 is TGTGCCAGCAGCTTCTTACAGGGGGCCAATGAGCAGTTCTTC.

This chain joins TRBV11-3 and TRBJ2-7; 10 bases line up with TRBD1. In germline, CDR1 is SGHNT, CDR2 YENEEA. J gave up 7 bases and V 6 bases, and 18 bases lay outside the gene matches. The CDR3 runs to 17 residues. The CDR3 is CASRYRTGGSPRREQYF. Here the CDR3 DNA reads TGTGCCAGCAGATACCGGACAGGGGGTTCTCCCCGCCGAGAGCAGTACTTC.

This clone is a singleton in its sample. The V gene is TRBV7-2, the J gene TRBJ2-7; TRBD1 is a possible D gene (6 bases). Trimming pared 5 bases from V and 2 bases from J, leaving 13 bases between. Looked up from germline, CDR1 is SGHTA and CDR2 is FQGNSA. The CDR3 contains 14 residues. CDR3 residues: CASSPQTGTYEQYF. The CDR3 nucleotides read TGTGCCAGCAGCCCGCAGACAGGAACCTACGAGCAGTACTTC.

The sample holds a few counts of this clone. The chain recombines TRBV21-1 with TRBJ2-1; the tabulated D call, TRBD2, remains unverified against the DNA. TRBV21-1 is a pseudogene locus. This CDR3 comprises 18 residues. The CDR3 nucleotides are TGTGCCAGCAGTGTTAAGCGGGAGTCCCGGGGAGGAGGCAATGAGCAGTTCTTC. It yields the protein CASSVKRESRGGGNEQFF.

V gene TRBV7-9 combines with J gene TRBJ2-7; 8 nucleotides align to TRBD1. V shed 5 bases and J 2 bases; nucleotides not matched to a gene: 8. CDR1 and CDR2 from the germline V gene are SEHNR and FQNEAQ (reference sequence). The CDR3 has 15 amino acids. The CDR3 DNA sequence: TGTGCCAGCAGCGCCGGCCAGGGGGCCCCCTACGAGCAGTACTTC. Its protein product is CASSAGQGAPYEQYF.

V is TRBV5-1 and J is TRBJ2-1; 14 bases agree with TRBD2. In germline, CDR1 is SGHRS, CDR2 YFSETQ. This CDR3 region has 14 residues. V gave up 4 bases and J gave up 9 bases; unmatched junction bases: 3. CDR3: CASSHGTSGSEQFF. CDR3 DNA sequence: TGCGCCAGCAGCCACGGGACTAGCGGGAGTGAGCAGTTCTTC.

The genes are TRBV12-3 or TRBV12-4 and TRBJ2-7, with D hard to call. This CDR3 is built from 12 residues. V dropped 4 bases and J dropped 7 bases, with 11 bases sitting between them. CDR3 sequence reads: CASSSRPREQYF. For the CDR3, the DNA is TGTGCCAGCAGTTCCCGTCCCAGGGAGCAGTACTTC.

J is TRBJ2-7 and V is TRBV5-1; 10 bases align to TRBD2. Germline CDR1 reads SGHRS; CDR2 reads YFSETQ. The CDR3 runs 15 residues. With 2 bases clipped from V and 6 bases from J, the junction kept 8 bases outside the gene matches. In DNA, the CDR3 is TGCGCCAGCAGCTTAGCCGCTAGCGGGAGCGGCGAGCAGTACTTC. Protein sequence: CASSLAASGSGEQYF.

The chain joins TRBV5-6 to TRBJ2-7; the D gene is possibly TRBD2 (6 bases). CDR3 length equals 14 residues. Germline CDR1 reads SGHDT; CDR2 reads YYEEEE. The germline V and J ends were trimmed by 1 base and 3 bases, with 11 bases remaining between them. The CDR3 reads CASSLYWGDYEQYF. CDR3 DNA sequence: TGTGCCAGCAGCTTGTACTGGGGGGACTACGAGCAGTACTTC.

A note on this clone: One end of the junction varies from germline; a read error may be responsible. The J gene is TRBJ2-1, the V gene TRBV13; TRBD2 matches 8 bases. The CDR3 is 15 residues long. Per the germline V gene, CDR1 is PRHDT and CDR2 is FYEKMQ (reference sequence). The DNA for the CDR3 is TGTGCCAGCAGCCTAGGCGGACTAGCATACAATGAGCAGTTCTTC. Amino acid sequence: CASSLGGLAYNEQFF.

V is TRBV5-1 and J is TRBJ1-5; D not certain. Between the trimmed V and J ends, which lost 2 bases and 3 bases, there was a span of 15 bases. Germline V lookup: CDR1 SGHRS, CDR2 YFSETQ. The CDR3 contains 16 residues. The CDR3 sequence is CASSLGEPEANQPQHF. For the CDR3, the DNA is TGCGCCAGCAGCTTAGGTGAACCTGAGGCCAATCAGCCCCAGCATTTT.

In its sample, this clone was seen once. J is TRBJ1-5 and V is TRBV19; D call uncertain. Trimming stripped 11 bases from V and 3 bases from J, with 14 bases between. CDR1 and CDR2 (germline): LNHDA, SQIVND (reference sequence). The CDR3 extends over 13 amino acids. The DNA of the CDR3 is TGTGCCGGGTCACGAAGACACAATCAGCCCCAGCATTTT. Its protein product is CAGSRRHNQPQHF.

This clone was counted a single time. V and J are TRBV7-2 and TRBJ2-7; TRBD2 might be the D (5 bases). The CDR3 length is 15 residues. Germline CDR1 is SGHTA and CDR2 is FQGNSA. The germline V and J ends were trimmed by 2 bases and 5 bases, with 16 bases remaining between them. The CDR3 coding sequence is TGTGCCAGCAGCTTACAATTTGGACTTCAGGACGAGCAGTACTTC. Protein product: CASSLQFGLQDEQYF.